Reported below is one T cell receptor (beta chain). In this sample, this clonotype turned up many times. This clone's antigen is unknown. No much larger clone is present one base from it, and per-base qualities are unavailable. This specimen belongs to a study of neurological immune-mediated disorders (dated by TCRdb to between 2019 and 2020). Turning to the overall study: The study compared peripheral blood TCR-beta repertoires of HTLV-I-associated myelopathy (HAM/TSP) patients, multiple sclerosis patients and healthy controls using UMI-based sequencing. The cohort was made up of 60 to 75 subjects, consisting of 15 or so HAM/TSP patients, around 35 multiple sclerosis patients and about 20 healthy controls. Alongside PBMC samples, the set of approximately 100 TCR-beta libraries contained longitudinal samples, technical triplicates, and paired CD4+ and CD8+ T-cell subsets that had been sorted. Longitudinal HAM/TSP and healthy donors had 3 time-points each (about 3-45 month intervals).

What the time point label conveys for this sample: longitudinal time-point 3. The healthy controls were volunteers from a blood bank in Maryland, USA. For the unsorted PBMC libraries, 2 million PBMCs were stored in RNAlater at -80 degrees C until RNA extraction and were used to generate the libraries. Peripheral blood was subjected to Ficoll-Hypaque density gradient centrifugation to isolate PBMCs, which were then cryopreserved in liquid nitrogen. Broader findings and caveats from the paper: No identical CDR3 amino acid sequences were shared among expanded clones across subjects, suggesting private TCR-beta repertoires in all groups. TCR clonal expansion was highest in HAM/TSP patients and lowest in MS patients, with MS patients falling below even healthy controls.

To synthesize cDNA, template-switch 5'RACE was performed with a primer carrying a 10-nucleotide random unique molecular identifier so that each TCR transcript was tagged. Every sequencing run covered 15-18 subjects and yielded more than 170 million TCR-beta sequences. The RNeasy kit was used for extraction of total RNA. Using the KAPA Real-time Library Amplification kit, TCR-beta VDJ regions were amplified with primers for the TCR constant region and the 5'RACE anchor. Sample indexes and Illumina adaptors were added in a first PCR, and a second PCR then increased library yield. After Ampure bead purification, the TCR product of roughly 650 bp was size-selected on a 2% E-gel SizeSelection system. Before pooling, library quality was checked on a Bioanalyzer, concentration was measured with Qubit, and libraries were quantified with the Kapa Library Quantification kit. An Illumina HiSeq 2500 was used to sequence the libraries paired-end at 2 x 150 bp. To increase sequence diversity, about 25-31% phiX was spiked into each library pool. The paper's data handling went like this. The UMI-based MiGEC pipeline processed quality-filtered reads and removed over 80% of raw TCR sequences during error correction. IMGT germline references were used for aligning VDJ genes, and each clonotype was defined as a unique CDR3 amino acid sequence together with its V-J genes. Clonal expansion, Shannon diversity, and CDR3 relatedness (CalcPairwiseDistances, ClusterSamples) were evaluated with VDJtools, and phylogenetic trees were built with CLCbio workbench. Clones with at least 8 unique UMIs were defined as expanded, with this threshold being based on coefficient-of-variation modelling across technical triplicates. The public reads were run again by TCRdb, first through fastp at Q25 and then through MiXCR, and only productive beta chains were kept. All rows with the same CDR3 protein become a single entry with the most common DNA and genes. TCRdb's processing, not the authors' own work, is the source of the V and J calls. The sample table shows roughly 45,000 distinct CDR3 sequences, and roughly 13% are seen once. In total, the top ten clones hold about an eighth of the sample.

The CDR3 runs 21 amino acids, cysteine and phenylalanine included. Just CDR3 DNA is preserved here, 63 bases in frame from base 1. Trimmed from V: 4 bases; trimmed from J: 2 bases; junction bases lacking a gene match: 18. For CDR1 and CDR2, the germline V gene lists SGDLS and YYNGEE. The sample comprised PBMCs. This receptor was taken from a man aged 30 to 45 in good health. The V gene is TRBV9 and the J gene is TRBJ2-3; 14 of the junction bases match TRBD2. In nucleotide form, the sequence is TGTGCCAGCAGCCCCTTAGCACCGACTAGCGGGAGGGTTGCCTTCACAGATACGCAGTATTTT. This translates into CASSPLAPTSGRVAFTDTQYF.